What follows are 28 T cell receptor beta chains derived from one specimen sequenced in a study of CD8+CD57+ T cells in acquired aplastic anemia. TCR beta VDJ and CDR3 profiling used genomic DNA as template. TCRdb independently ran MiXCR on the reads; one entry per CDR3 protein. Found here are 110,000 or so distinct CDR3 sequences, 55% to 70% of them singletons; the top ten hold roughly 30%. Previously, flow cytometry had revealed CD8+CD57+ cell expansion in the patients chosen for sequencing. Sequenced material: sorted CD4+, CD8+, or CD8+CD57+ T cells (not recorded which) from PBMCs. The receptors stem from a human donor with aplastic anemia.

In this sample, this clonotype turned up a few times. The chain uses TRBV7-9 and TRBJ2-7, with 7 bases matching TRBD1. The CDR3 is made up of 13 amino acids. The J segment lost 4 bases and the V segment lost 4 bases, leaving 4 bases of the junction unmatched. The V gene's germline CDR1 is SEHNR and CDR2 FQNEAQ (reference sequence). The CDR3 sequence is CASSSTGVYEQYF. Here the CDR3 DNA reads TGTGCCAGCAGCTCCACAGGGGTGTACGAGCAGTACTTC.

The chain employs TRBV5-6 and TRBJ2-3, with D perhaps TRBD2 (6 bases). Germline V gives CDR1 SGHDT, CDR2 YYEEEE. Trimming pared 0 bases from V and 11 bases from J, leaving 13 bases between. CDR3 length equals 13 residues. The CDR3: CASSLAGGGWQYF. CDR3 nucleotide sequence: TGTGCCAGCAGCTTGGCCGGGGGTGGGTGGCAGTATTTT.

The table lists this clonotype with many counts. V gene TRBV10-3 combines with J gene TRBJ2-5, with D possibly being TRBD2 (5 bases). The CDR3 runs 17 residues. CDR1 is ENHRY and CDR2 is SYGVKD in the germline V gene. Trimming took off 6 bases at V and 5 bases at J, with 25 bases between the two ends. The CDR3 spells CAISENPRQLRGETQYF. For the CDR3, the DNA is TGTGCCATCAGCGAAAACCCGCGGCAGCTCCGCGGGGAGACCCAGTACTTC.

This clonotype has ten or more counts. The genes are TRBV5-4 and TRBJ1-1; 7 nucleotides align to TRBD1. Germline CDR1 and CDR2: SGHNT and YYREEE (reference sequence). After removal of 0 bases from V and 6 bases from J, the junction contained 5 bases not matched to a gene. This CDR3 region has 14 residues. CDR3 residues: CASSLGDSQAEAFF. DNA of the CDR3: TGTGCCAGCAGCTTGGGGGACAGTCAGGCTGAAGCTTTCTTT.

Here the CDR3 DNA reads TGCGCCAGCACTGACAGGGGGGGTTCTGAAGCTTTCTTT. Its protein product is CASTDRGGSEAFF. The chain links TRBV10-1 to TRBJ1-1, with 9 bases fitting TRBD1. With 7 bases clipped from V and 6 bases from J, the junction kept 6 bases outside the gene matches. The CDR3 sequence is 13 residues long. Germline lookup yields CDR1 WNHNN and CDR2 SYGVQD (reference sequence).

This CDR3 is CSAPGLAGSYEQYF. For the CDR3, the DNA is TGCAGTGCGCCGGGACTAGCGGGCTCATACGAGCAGTACTTC. V usage is TRBV20-1 and J usage is TRBJ2-7, with TRBD2 matching 12 bases. The CDR3 sequence is 14 residues long. The V and J ends lost 6 bases and 4 bases, in that order; junction bases with no gene match: 7. Per the germline V gene, CDR1 is DFQATT and CDR2 is SNEGSKA (reference sequence).

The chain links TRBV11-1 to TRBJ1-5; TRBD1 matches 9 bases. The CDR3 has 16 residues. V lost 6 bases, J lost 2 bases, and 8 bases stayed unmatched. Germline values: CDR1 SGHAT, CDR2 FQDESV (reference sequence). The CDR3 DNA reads TGTGCCAGCAGTGCTCACACAGGGGGCGGCAATCAGCCCCAGCATTTT. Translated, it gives CASSAHTGGGNQPQHF.

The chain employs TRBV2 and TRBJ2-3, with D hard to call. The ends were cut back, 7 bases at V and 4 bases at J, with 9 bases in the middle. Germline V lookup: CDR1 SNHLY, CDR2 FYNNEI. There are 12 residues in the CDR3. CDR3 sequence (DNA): TGTGCCAGCATAATACCGGCAGATACGCAGTATTTT. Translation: CASIIPADTQYF.

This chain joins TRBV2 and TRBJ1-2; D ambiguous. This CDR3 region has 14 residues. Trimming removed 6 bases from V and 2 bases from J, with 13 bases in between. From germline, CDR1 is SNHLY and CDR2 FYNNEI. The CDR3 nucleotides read TGTGCCAGCAGACGGGCGGAACGAAACTATGGCTACACCTTC. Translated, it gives CASRRAERNYGYTF.

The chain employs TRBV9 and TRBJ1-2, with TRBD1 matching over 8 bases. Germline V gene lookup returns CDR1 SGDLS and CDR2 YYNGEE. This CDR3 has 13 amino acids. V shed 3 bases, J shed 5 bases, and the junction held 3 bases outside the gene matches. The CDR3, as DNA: TGTGCCAGCAGCGCAGGGACAGGTTATGGCTACACCTTC. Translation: CASSAGTGYGYTF.

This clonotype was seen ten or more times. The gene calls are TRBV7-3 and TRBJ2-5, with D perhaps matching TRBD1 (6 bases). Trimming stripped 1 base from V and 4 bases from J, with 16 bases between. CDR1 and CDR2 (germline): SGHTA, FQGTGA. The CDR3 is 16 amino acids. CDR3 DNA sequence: TGTGCCAGCAGCTTAATTGGGGGCCCGCTGGGAGAGACCCAGTACTTC. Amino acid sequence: CASSLIGGPLGETQYF.

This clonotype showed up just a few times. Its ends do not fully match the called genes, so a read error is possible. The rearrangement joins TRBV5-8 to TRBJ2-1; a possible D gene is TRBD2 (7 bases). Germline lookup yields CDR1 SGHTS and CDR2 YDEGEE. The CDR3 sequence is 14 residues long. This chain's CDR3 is CAGSLAFRGAEQFF. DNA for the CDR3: TGTGCCGGCAGCTTGGCTTTCCGGGGGGCCGAGCAGTTCTTC.

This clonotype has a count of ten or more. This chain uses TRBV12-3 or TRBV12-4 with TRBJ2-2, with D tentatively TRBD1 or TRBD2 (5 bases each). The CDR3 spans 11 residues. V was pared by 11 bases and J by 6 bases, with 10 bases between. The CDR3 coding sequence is TGTGCCCTGAGGGGCGCCGGGGAGCTGTTTTTT. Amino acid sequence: CALRGAGELFF.

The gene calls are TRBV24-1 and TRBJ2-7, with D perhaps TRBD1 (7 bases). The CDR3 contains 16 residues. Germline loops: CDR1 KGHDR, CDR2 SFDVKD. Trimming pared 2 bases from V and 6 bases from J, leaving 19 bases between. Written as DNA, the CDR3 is TGTGCCACCAGTGATTCTCTCGGGACGCAGGGGGGCGAGCAGTACTTC. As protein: CATSDSLGTQGGEQYF.

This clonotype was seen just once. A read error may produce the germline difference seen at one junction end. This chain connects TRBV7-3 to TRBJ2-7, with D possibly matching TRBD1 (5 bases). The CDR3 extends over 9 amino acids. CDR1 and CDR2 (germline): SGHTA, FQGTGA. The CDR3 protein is CASNGKGFF. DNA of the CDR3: TGTGCCAGCAACGGAAAGGGGTTCTTC. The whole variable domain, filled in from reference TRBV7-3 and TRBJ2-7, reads GAGVSQTPSNKVTEKGKYVELRCDPISGHTALYWYRQSLGQGPEFLIYFQGTGAADDSGLPNDRFFAVRPEGSVSTLKIQRTERGDSAVYLCASNGKGFFGPGTRLTVT.

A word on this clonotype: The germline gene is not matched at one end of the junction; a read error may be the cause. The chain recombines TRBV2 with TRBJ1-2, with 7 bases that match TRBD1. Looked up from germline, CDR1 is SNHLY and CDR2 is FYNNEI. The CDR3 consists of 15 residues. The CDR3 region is CAISEGTDFRYGYTF. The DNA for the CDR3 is TGTGCCATCAGTGAGGGGACAGACTTTAGGTATGGCTACACCTTC.

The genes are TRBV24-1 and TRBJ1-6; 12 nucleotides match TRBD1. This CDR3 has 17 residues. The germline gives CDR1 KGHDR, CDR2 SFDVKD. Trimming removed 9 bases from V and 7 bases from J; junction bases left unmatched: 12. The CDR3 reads CATLRPGQGAMNSPLHF. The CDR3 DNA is TGTGCCACCTTGAGACCGGGACAGGGGGCGATGAATTCACCCCTCCACTTT.

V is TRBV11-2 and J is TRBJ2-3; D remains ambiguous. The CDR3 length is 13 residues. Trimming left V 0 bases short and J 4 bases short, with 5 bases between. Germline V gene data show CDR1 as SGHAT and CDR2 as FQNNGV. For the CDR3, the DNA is TGTGCCAGCAGCTTAGAGTTTGCAGATACGCAGTATTTT. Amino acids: CASSLEFADTQYF. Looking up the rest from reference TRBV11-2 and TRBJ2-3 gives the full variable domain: EAGVAQSPRYKIIEKRQSVAFWCNPISGHATLYWYQQILGQGPKLLIQFQNNGVVDDSQLPKDRFSAERLKGVDSTLKIQPAKLEDSAVYLCASSLEFADTQYFGPGTRLTVL.

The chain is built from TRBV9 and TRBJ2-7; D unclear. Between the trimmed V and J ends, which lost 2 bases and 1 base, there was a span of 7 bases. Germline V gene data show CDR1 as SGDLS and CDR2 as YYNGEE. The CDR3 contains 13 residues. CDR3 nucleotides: TGTGCCAGCAGCGTGGGATTGTCCTACGAGCAGTACTTC. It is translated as CASSVGLSYEQYF.

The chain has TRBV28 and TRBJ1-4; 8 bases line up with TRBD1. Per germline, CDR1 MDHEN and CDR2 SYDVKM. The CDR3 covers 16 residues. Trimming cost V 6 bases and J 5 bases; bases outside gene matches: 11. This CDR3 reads CASSPRQGLQNEKLFF. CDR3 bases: TGTGCCAGCAGCCCCAGACAGGGGCTACAAAATGAAAAACTGTTTTTT.

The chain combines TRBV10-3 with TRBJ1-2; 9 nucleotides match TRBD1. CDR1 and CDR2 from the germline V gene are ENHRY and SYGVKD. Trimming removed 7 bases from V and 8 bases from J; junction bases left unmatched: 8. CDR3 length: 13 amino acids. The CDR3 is CAITSQGAEGYTF. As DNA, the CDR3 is TGTGCCATCACCTCACAGGGGGCTGAGGGCTACACCTTC.

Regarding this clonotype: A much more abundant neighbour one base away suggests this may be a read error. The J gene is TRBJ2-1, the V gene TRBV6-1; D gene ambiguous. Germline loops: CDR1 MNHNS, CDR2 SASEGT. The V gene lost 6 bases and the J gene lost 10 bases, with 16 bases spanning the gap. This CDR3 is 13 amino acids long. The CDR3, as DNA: TGTGCCAGCAGAATCGGAACAGTCTCCGAGCAGTTCTTC. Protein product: CASRIGTVSEQFF.

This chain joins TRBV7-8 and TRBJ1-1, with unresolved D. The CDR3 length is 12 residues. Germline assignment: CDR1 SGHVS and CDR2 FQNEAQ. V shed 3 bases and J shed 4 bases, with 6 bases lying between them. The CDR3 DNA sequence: TGTGCCAGCAGCTTTTCGCTCACTGAAGCTTTCTTT. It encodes CASSFSLTEAFF.

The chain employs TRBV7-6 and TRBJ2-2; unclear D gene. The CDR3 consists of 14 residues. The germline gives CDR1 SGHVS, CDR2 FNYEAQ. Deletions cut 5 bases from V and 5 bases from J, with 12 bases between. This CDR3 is CASSQSDWTGELFF. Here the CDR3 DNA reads TGTGCCAGCAGCCAATCGGATTGGACCGGGGAGCTGTTTTTT. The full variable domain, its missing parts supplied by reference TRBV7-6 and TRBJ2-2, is GAGVSQSPRYKVTKRGQDVALRCDPISGHVSLYWYRQALGQGPEFLTYFNYEAQQDKSGLPNDRFSAERPEGSISTLTIQRTEQRDSAMYRCASSQSDWTGELFFGEGSRLTVL.

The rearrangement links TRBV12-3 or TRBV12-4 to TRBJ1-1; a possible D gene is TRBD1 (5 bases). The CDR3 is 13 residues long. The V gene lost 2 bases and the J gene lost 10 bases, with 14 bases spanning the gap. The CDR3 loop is CASSLQGTRRAFF. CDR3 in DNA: TGTGCCAGCAGTTTACAGGGTACGCGTAGAGCTTTCTTT.

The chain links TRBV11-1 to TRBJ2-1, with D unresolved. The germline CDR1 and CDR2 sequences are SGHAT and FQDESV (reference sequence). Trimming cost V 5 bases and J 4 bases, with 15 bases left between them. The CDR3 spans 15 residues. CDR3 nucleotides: TGTGCCAGCAGCCGCGGACCGGCCGATTACAATGAGCAGTTCTTC. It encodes CASSRGPADYNEQFF. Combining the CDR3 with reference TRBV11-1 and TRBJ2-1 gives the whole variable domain EAEVAQSPRYKITEKSQAVAFWCDPISGHATLYWYRQILGQGPELLVQFQDESVVDDSQLPKDRFSAERLKGVDSTLKIQPAELGDSAMYLCASSRGPADYNEQFFGPGTRLTVL.

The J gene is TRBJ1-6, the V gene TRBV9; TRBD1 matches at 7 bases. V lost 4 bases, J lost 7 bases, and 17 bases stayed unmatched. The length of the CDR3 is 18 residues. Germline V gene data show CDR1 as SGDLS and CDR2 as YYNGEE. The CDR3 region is CASSPPLGKDRKNSPLHF. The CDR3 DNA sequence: TGTGCCAGCAGCCCACCACTGGGGAAGGACAGGAAAAATTCACCCCTCCACTTT. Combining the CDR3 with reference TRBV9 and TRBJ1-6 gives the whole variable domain DSGVTQTPKHLITATGQRVTLRCSPRSGDLSVYWYQQSLDQGLQFLIQYYNGEERAKGNILERFSAQQFPDLHSELNLSSLELGDSALYFCASSPPLGKDRKNSPLHFGNGTRLTVT.

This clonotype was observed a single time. The CDR3 loop is CASSLTPVNTGELFF. The CDR3 nucleotides are TGTGCCAGCAGCTTAACTCCGGTAAACACCGGGGAGCTGTTTTTT. The rearrangement uses TRBV13 and TRBJ2-2, with D unclear. The germline CDR1 and CDR2 sequences are PRHDT and FYEKMQ (reference sequence). The CDR3 is 15 amino acids. V was clipped by 2 bases and J by 2 bases, with 9 bases between them.